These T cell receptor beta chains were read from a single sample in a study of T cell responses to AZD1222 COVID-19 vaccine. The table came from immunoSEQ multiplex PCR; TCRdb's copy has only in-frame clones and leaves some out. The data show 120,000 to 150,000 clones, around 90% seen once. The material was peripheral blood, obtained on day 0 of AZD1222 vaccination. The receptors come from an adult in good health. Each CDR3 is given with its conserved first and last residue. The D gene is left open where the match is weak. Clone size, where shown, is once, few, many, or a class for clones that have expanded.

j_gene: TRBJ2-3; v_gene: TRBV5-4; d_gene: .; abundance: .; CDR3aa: CASRDDNTDTQYF; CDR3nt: TGTGCCAGCAGAGATGACAACACAGATACGCAGTATTTT
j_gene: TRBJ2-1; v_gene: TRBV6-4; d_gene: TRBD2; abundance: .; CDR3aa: CASSDSAGDYNEQFF; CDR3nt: TGTGCCAGCAGTGACTCTGCGGGGGACTACAATGAGCAGTTCTTC
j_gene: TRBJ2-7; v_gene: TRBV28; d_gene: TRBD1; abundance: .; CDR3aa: CASSLPGQGDEQYF; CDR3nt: TGTGCCAGCAGTTTACCGGGACAGGGAGACGAGCAGTACTTC
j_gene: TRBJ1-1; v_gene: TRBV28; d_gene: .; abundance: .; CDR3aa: CASSRPGGDTEAFF; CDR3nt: TGTGCCAGCAGCCGACCGGGAGGGGACACTGAAGCTTTCTTT
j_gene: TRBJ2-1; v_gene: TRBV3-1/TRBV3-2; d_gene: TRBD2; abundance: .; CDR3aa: CASSRGTSGRIYNEQFF; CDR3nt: TGTGCCAGCAGCCGGGGGACTAGCGGGAGGATCTACAATGAGCAGTTCTTC
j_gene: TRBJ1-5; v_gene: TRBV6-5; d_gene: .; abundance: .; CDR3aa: CASSWEGSGQPQHF; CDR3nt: TGTGCCAGCAGCTGGGAGGGGTCGGGACAGCCCCAGCATTTT
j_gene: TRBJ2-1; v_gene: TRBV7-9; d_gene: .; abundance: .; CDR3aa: CASSFASYNEQFF; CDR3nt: TGTGCCAGCAGCTTCGCTAGCTACAATGAGCAGTTCTTC
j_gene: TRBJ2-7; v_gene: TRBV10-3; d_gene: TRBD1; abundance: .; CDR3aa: CAISESEVGQVISEQYF; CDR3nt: TGTGCCATCAGTGAGTCGGAGGTGGGACAGGTAATCTCCGAGCAGTACTTC
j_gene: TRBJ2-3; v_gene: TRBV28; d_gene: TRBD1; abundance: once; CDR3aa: CASSFFRQGDTDTQYF; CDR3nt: TGTGCCAGCAGTTTTTTCCGACAGGGAGACACAGATACGCAGTATTTT
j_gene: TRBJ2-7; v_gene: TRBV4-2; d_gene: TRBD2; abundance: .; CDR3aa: CASSRESGRASYEQYF; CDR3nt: TGTGCCAGCAGCCGAGAGAGCGGGAGGGCCTCCTACGAGCAGTACTTC
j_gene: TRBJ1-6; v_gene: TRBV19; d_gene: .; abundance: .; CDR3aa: CAASSLPNSPLHF; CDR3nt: TGTGCCGCCTCCTCCCTCCCAAATTCACCCCTCCACTTT
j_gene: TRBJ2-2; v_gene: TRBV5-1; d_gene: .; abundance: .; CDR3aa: CASSLETGELFF; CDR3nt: TGCGCCAGCAGCTTGGAGACCGGGGAGCTGTTTTTT
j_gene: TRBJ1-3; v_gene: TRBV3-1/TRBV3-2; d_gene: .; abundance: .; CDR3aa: CASSQDQTGNTIYF; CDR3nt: TGTGCCAGCAGCCAAGATCAGACTGGAAACACCATATATTTT
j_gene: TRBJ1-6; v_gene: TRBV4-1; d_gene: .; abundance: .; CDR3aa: CASSQDPETENNSPLHF; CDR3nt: TGCGCCAGCAGCCAAGATCCCGAGACGGAGAACAATTCACCCCTCCACTTT
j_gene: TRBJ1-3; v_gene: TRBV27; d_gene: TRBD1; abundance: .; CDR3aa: CASSPRQGQAGNTIYF; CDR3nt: TGTGCCAGCAGTCCGAGACAGGGCCAAGCTGGAAACACCATATATTTT
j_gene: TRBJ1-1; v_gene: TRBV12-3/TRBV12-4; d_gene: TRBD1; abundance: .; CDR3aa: CASRPGRGIRAFF; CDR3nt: TGTGCCAGCAGGCCGGGCAGGGGGATACGAGCTTTCTTT
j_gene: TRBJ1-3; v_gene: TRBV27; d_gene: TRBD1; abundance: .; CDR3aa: CASSLPSNEQGVVKGYF; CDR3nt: TGTGCCAGCAGTTTACCAAGTAACGAACAGGGGGTAGTAAAGGGGTATTTT
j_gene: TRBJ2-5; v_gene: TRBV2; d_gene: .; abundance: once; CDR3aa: CASKSEETQYF; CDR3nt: TGTGCCAGCAAGAGCGAAGAGACCCAGTACTTC
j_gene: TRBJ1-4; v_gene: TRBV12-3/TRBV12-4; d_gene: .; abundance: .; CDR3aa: CASRGTNEKLFF; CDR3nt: TGTGCCAGCCGGGGGACTAATGAAAAACTGTTTTTT
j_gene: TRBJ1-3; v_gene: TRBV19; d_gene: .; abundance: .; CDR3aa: CASSPAGTFSGNTIYF; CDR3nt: TGTGCCAGTAGTCCCGCCGGGACTTTCTCTGGAAACACCATATATTTT
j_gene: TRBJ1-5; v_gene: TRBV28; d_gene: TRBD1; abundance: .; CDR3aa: CASSLSRTGRPQPQHF; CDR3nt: TGTGCCAGCAGTTTATCCCGGACAGGGAGACCTCAGCCCCAGCATTTT
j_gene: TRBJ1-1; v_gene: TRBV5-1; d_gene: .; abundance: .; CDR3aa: CASSFRGAAFF; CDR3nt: TGCGCCAGCAGCTTCCGGGGAGCAGCTTTCTTT
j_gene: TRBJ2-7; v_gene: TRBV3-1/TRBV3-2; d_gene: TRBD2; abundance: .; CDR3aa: CASSQVLAGLGEQYF; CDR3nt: TGTGCCAGCAGCCAAGTACTAGCGGGGTTGGGGGAGCAGTACTTC
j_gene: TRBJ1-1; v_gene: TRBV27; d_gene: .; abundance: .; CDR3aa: CASRQGGGTEAFF; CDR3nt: TGTGCCAGCAGACAGGGCGGGGGCACTGAAGCTTTCTTT
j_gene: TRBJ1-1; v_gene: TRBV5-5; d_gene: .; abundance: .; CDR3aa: CASSLDSGGTEAFF; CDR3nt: TGTGCCAGCAGCTTGGATTCCGGGGGCACTGAAGCTTTCTTT
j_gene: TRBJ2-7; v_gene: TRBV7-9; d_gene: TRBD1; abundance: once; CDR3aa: CASSNGATGGHEQYF; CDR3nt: TGTGCCAGCAGTAACGGGGCGACAGGGGGCCACGAGCAGTACTTC
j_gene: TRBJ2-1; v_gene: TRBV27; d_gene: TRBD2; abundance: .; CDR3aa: CASSLAGGPGNEQFF; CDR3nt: TGTGCCAGCAGCTTAGCGGGAGGGCCGGGGAATGAGCAGTTCTTC
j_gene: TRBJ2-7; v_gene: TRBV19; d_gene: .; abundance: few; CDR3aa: CASSSRAGQGYEQYF; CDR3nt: TGTGCCAGTAGTTCTCGGGCGGGGCAGGGCTACGAGCAGTACTTC
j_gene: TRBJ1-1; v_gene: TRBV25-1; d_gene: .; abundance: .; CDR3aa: CASRTTGEAFF; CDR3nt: TGTGCCAGCAGGACGACGGGGGAAGCTTTCTTT
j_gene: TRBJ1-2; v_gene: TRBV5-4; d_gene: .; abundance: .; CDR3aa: CASSLAGVYGYTF; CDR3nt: TGTGCCAGCAGCTTGGCCGGGGTCTATGGCTACACCTTC
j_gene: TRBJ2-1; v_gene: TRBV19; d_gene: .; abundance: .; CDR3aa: CASSPGLTQEQFF; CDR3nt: TGTGCCAGTAGTCCGGGACTCACGCAGGAGCAGTTCTTC
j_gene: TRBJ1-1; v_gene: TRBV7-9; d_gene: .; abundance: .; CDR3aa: CASSLPIGSFEAFF; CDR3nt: TGTGCCAGCAGCTTACCGATAGGGTCTTTTGAAGCTTTCTTT
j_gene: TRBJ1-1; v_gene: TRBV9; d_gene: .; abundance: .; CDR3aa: CASSEGRINTEAFF; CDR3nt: TGTGCCAGCAGCGAGGGACGGATTAACACTGAAGCTTTCTTT
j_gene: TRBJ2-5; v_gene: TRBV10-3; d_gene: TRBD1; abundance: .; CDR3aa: CAISDLTGRNMVETQYF; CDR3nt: TGTGCCATCAGTGATCTGACAGGGAGAAACATGGTCGAGACCCAGTACTTC
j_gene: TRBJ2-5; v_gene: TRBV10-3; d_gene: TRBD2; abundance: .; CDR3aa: CAIRVAGADETQYF; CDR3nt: TGTGCCATCAGGGTAGCGGGAGCGGATGAGACCCAGTACTTC
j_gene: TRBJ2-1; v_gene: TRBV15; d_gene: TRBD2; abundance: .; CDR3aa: CATSRPSGGYNEQFF; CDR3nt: TGTGCCACCAGCAGACCATCCGGGGGGTACAATGAGCAGTTCTTC
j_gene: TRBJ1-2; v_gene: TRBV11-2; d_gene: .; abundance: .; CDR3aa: CASSLDPSGGYTF; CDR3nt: TGTGCCAGCAGCTTAGATCCGAGTGGTGGCTACACCTTC
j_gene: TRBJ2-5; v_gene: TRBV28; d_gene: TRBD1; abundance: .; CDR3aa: CASRSGTGVWSQYF; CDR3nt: TGTGCCAGCAGATCCGGGACAGGCGTCTGGTCCCAGTACTTC
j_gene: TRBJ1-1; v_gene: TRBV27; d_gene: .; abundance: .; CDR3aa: CASSLYSTGSGTEAFF; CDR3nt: TGTGCCAGCAGTTTATACTCTACAGGGAGCGGCACTGAAGCTTTCTTT
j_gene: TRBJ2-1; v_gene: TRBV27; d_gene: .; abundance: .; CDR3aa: CASSFGVVMSEQFF; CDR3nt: TGTGCCAGCAGTTTTGGGGTCGTGATGAGTGAGCAGTTCTTC
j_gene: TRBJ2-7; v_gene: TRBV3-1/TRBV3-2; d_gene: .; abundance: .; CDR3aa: CASSQNGGDPFYEQYF; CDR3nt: TGTGCCAGCAGCCAAAATGGCGGAGACCCCTTCTACGAGCAGTACTTC
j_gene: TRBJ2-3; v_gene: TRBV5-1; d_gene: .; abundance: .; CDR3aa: CASSSGWQSQGTDTQYF; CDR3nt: TGCGCCAGCAGCTCGGGGTGGCAGAGTCAAGGCACAGATACGCAGTATTTT